A single sample gave rise to the 5 T cell receptor beta chains below, sequenced in a study of T cell responses to AZD1222 COVID-19 vaccine (dated by TCRdb to the early 2020s). The sample's time point label, in plain terms: about 28 days (+/-7) after the second vaccine dose. Receptor amplification or capture employed the immunoSEQ multiplex PCR assay. Imported from immuneACCESS, the table was reduced by TCRdb to in-frame sequences with V and J called. These copies leave out some clones; in studies compared against another copy, an unresolved V gene accounts for under half, and the cause of the remainder is not known. The sample yields 150,000 to 200,000 clones; about 90% were counted once. The ten most abundant clones make up 5% to 6.5% of the sample. The sample consisted of peripheral blood, taken 28 days after the second AZD1222 dose. The receptor set was obtained from an adult who received the AZD1222 COVID-19 vaccine.

The chain couples TRBV15 to TRBJ2-7, with D possibly TRBD2 on 5 matching bases. There are 14 residues in the CDR3. In germline, CDR1 is LNHNV, CDR2 YYDKDF (reference sequence). With 0 bases removed from V and 6 bases from J, the gap between germline ends came to 12 bases. CDR3 nucleotides: TGTGCCACCAGCAGAGAGGCCCGGGGTGGCGAGCAGTACTTC. The encoded protein is CATSREARGGEQYF.

This rearrangement joins TRBV29-1 to TRBJ2-3; 13 nucleotides line up with TRBD2. The CDR3 consists of 15 residues. CDR1 is SQVTM and CDR2 is ANQGSEA in the germline V gene. V dropped 3 bases and J dropped 3; count of bases not matched to a gene: 3. The CDR3 DNA is TGCAGCGTTGAGGTACTAGCGGGGGGGACAGATACGCAGTATTTT. This encodes CSVEVLAGGTDTQYF.

This clone came up a few times. The chain joins TRBV6-2 or TRBV6-3 to TRBJ2-7; 7 bases map to TRBD1. This CDR3 contains 20 residues. The J segment lost 0 bases and the V segment lost 5 bases, leaving 22 bases of the junction unmatched. Germline V gives CDR1 MNHEY, CDR2 SVGEGT. This chain's CDR3 is CASSRLYEFWDRGHSYEQYF. For the CDR3, the DNA is TGTGCCAGCAGTAGACTATACGAGTTTTGGGACAGAGGGCACTCCTACGAGCAGTACTTC.

In nucleotides, the CDR3 is TGTGCCAGCTCACCAGGGGTCGAGCAGCCCCAGCATTTT. Its translation is CASSPGVEQPQHF. The gene calls are TRBV18 and TRBJ1-5; unclear D gene. V was clipped by 2 bases and J by 7 bases, with 9 bases between them. Germline-derived CDR1 and CDR2 are KGHSH and LQKENI. This CDR3 spans 13 amino acids.

The genes are TRBV19 and TRBJ1-2; a weak D match, TRBD1 (5 bases). Trimming pared 5 bases from V and 4 bases from J, leaving 8 bases between. The CDR3 has 12 amino acids. The germline CDR1 and CDR2 sequences are LNHDA and SQIVND (reference sequence). The CDR3, as DNA: TGTGCCAGTAGTCTGGGGCCCTATGGCTACACCTTC. It encodes CASSLGPYGYTF.